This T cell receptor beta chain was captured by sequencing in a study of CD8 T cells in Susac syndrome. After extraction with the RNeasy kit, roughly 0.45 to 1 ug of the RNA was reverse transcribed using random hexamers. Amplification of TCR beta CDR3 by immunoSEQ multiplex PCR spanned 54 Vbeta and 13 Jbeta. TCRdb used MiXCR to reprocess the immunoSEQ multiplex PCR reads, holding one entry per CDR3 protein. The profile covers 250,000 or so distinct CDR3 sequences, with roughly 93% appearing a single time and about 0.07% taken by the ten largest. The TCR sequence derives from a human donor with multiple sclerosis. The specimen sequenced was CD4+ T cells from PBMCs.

The CDR3 bases are TGTGCCAGCAGTATCACAGGGTGGGATGGCTACACCTTC. Its protein product is CASSITGWDGYTF. The V and J genes are TRBV28 and TRBJ1-2, with D possibly matching TRBD1 (6 bases). Germline lookup yields CDR1 MDHEN and CDR2 SYDVKM. The CDR3 loop spans 13 amino acids. Trimming left V 5 bases short and J 6 bases short, with 13 bases between.